A selection of T cell receptor beta chains follows, all from one sample in a study of T cells in Graves' hyperthyroidism and ophthalmopathy. TCRdb ran MiXCR on the multiplex PCR reads and lists one entry per CDR3 protein. The table lists approximately 690,000 distinct CDR3 sequences, 14% of them singletons. Input material: blood. The receptor set was obtained from a woman aged 45 to 65 with Graves' ophthalmopathy. Both conserved end residues are part of each CDR3. Clone size, where shown, is once, few, many, or a class for clones that have expanded.

V gene,clone size,CDR3 length,CDR3 protein
TRBV5-1,many,15,CASSLAGFPYNEQFF
TRBV7-3,-,18,CASSLPGLGKAGANVLTF
TRBV15,few,15,CATSSSWDRADTQYF
TRBV9,many,15,CASSVGGDHYNEQFF
TRBV5-1,many,17,CASSLAGGGRSYNEQFF
TRBV18,many,14,CASSPGPLNYGYTF
TRBV11-2,many,15,CASSLGGDQQETQYF
TRBV6-2/TRBV6-3,many,12,CASSYRSETQYF
TRBV7-8,many,14,CASSSGTARTGYTF
TRBV7-2,many,15,CASSLRPGPTDTQYF
TRBV14,-,14,CASSQELRVSEQYF
TRBV2,many,14,CASKGQGAINEQYF
TRBV4-3,-,15,CASSQDVRVTDTQYF
TRBV20-1,-,13,CSAEVGSLNEQFF
TRBV6-2/TRBV6-3,few,13,CASFEITNYGYTF
TRBV5-1,-,15,CASSLTTGLDYGYTF
TRBV11-2,many,17,CASSLDGGQGRRETQYF
TRBV28,-,17,CASTEFYEDRFNYGYTF
TRBV11-1,-,16,CASSLGSRPGGTEAFF
TRBV14,-,16,CASSQGRDREKNEQFF
TRBV27,many,14,CASSPGQAYNEQFF
TRBV20-1,-,16,CSAPMASGRGTDTQYF
TRBV7-6,many,16,CASSLSSGFMNTEAFF
TRBV29-1,few,13,CSVEGVGNQPQHF
TRBV27,many,15,CASSDHSSAADTQYF
TRBV2,-,13,CASSSEGGTEAFF
TRBV11-2,-,16,CASSRQWTSGSYEQFF
TRBV29-1,many,18,CSISPGVGLFSGRNEQYF
TRBV29-1,few,14,CSVTVGGGNQPQHF
TRBV6-1,many,15,CASSPWTGGLSEAFF
TRBV27,many,14,CASSTWDSLYEQYF
TRBV7-3,once,15,CVSSRSGGGTGELFF
TRBV30,-,14,CAWSGTATPYEQYF
TRBV5-1,few,18,CASSFGQGMLSGANVLTF
TRBV14,few,15,CASSQVSPLYNEQFF
TRBV15,-,14,CATSRDPGYNEQFF
TRBV28,many,14,CASSLGQGDTEAFF
TRBV10-3,-,16,CAISESGGGRDQPQHF
TRBV28,many,18,CASSSFGTSGRMSETQYF
TRBV7-9,many,14,CASSSPDRNTEAFF
TRBV6-1,-,14,CASSKEGGAYEQYF
TRBV5-1,many,16,CASSLPTGEWNTEAFF
TRBV29-1,few,15,CSVEQAGEGLGEQYF
TRBV6-1,-,17,CASSVGTGIPGANVLTF
TRBV24-1,many,15,CATSRRGRGDNEQFF
TRBV7-9,few,12,CASSGGFYGYTF
TRBV7-9,-,13,CASGTGLKETQYF
TRBV18,many,16,CASSPLAGGENAEAFF
TRBV11-2,-,15,CASSLAGVPGNEQFF
TRBV30,many,11,CAWTGPYGYTF
TRBV5-1,many,16,CASSLERLAGRYEQYF
TRBV12-5,many,14,CASGTRGRNEKLFF
TRBV29-1,many,16,CSVEGTASGGPYEQYF